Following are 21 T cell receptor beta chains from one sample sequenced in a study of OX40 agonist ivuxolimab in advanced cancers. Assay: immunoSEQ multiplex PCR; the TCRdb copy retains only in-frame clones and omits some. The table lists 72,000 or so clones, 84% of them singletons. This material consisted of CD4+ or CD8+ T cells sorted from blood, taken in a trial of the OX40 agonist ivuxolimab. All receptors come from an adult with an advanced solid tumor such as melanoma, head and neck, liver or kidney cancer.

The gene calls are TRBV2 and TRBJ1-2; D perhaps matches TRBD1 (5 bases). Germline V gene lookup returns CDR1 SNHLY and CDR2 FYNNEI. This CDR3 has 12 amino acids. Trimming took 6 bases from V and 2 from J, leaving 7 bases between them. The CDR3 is CASRDNNYGYTF. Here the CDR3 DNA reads TGTGCCAGCAGGGACAACAACTATGGCTACACCTTC. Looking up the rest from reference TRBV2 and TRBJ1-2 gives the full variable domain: EPEVTQTPSHQVTQMGQEVILRCVPISNHLYFYWYRQILGQKVEFLVSFYNNEISEKSEIFDDQFSVERPDGSNFTLKIRSTKLEDSAMYFCASRDNNYGYTFGSGTRLTVV.

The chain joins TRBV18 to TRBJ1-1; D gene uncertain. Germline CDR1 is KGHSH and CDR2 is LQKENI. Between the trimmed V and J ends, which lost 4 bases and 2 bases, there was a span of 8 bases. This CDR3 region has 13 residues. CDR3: CASSQSQNTEAFF. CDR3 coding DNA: TGTGCCAGCTCACAATCCCAAAACACTGAAGCTTTCTTT.

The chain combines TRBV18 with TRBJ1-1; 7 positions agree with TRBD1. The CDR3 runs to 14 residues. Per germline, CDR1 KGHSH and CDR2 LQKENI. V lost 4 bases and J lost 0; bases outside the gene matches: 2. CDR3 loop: CASSQGQMNTEAFF. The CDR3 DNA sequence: TGTGCCAGCTCACAGGGACAGATGAACACTGAAGCTTTCTTT.

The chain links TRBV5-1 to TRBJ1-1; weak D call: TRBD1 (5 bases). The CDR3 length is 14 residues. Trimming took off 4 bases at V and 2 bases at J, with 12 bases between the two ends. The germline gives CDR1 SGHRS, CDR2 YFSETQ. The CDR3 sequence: CASSLRQTNTEAFF. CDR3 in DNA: TGCGCCAGCAGCCTTCGACAGACCAACACTGAAGCTTTCTTT.

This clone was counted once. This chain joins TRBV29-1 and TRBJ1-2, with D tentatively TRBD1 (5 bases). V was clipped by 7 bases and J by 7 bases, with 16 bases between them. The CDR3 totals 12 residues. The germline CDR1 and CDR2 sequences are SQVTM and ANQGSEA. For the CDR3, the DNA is TGCAGCGCAGGGACCGGCGATGGTGGCTACACCTTC. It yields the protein CSAGTGDGGYTF.

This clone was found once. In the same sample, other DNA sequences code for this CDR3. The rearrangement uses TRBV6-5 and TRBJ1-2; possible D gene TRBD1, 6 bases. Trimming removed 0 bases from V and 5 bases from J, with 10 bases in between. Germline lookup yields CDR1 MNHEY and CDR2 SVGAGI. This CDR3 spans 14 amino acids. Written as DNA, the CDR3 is TGTGCCAGCAGTTACTCGGGCCAGGGGTATGGCTACACCTTC. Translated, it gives CASSYSGQGYGYTF.

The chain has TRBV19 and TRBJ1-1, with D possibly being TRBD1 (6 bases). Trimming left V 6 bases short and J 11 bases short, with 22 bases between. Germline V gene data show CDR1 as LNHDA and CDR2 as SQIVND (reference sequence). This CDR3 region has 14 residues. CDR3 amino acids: CASRRDIRRDEAFF. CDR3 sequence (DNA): TGTGCCAGTAGGAGGGACATCCGGAGGGATGAGGCTTTCTTT.

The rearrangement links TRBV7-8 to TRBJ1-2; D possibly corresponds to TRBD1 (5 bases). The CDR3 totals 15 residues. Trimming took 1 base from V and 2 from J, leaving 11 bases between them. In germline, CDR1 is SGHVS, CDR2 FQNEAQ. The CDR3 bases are TGTGCCAGCAGCTTAGACGACGGGGGAAACTATGGCTACACCTTC. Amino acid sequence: CASSLDDGGNYGYTF.

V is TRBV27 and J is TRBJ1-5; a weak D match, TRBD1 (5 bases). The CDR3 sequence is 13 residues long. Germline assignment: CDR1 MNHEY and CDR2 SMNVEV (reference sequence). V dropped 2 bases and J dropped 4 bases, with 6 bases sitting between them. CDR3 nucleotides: TGTGCCAGCAGTTTACAGGGAAATCAGCCCCAGCATTTT. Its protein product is CASSLQGNQPQHF.

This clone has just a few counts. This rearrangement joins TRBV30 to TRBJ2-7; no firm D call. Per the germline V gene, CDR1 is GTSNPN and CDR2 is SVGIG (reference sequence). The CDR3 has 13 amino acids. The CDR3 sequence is CGALRRPSYEQYF. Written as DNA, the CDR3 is TGTGGGGCCCTCCGGAGACCTTCCTACGAGCAGTACTTC.

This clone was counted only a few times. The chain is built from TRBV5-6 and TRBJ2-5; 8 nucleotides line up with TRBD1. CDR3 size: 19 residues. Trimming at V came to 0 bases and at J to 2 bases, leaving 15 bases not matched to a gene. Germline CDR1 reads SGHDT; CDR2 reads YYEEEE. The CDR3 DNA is TGTGCCAGCAGCTTGGACAGGGGGTGGGTGCTGGTATGGCAAGAGACCCAGTACTTC. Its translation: CASSLDRGWVLVWQETQYF.

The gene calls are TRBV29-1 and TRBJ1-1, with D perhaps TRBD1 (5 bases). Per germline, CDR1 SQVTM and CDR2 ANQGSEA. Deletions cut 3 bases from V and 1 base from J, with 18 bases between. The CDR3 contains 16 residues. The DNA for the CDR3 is TGCAGCGTTGAGTCTCGAAAGGGCAGGGCGAACACTGAAGCTTTCTTT. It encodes CSVESRKGRANTEAFF.

The chain's CDR3 is CASSLWTGGYGYTF. Here the CDR3 DNA reads TGTGCCAGCAGTTTATGGACAGGGGGCTATGGCTACACCTTC. The chain is built from TRBV28 and TRBJ1-2; TRBD1 aligns across 9 bases. The junction had 0 bases not matched to a gene; V was cut back by 0 bases and J by 4 bases. This CDR3 region has 14 residues. Germline V lookup: CDR1 MDHEN, CDR2 SYDVKM.

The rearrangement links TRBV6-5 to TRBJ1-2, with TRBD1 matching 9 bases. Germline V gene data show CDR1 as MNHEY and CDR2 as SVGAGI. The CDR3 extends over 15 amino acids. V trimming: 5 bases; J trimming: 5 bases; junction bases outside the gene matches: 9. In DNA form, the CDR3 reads TGTGCCAGCAGTACCCCCGGGACAGGGACATATGGCTACACCTTC. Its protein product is CASSTPGTGTYGYTF.

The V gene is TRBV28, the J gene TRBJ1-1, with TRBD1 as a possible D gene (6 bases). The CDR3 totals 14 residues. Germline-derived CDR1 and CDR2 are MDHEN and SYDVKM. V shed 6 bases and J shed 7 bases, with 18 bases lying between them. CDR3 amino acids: CASRTLQGLSEAFF. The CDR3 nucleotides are TGTGCCAGCAGGACTCTACAGGGACTCAGTGAAGCTTTCTTT.

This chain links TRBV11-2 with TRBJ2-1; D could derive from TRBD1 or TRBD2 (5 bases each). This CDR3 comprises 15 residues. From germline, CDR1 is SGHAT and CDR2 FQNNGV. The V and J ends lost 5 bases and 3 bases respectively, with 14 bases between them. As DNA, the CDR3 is TGTGCCAGCAGCGAAGCCGGGACGAACTACAATGAGCAGTTCTTC. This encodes CASSEAGTNYNEQFF.

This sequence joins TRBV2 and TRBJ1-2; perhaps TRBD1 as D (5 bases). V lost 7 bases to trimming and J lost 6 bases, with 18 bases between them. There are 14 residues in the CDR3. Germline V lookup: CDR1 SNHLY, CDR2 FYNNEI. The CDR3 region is CASNQGREVDGYTF. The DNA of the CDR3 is TGTGCCAGCAATCAGGGCAGGGAGGTCGATGGCTACACCTTC. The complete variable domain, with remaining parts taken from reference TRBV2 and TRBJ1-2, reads EPEVTQTPSHQVTQMGQEVILRCVPISNHLYFYWYRQILGQKVEFLVSFYNNEISEKSEIFDDQFSVERPDGSNFTLKIRSTKLEDSAMYFCASNQGREVDGYTFGSGTRLTVV.

The CDR3 reads CASSLVTTRNEQFF. The CDR3 nucleotides are TGTGCCAGCAGCTTAGTCACGACCCGCAATGAGCAGTTCTTC. This chain links TRBV11-2 with TRBJ2-1; D not resolved. CDR3 size: 14 residues. Germline lookup yields CDR1 SGHAT and CDR2 FQNNGV. V was trimmed by 1 base and J by 6 bases, leaving 10 bases between them.

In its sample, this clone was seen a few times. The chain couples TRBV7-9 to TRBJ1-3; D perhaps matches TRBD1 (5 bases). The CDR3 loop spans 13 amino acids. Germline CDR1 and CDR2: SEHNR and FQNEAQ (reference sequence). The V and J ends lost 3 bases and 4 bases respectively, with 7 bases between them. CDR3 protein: CASSFSGGNTIYF. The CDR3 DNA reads TGTGCCAGCAGCTTTTCAGGGGGAAACACCATATATTTT. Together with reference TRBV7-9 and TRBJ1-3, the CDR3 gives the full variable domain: DTGVSQNPRHKITKRGQNVTFRCDPISEHNRLYWYRQTLGQGPEFLTYFQNEAQLEKSRLLSDRFSAERPKGSFSTLEIQRTEQGDSAMYLCASSFSGGNTIYFGEGSWLTVV.

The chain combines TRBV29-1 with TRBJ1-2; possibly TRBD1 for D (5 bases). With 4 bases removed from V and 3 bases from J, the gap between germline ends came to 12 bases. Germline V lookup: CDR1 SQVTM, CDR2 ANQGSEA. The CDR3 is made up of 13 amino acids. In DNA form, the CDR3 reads TGCAGCGTTGTAGAGGGGCCGGACTATGGCTACACCTTC. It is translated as CSVVEGPDYGYTF.

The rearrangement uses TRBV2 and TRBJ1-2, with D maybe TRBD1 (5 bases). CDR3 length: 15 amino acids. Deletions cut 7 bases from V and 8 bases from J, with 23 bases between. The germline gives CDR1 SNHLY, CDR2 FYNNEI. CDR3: CASKTLFTGVGGYTF. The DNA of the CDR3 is TGTGCCAGCAAAACCCTCTTCACGGGGGTCGGCGGCTACACCTTC.